These 22 T cell receptor beta chains originate from one sample sequenced in a study of shared clonotypes between healthy human individuals. CD45RO-negative, CCR7-selected cells formed the naive CD8 fraction, which excluded terminally differentiated effector memory CD45RA+ cells. Assay used: immunoSEQ multiplex PCR; TCRdb lists only in-frame clones, some missing. Counted here are hundreds of thousands of clones, about 96% occurring once; the ten biggest clones make up less than 0.3%. Specimen: naive CD8+ T cells sorted from blood. These receptors all stem from a man aged 25 to 40 in good health.

The chain recombines TRBV7-2 with TRBJ2-3; unclear D gene. The CDR3 loop spans 12 amino acids. The V end was cut by 5 bases, the J end by 2 bases, with 5 bases between. CDR1 and CDR2 (germline): SGHTA, FQGNSA. Here the CDR3 DNA reads TGTGCCAGCAGCGAAAACACAGATACGCAGTATTTT. Amino acid sequence: CASSENTDTQYF. Full variable domain (remainder filled in from reference TRBV7-2 and TRBJ2-3): GAGVSQSPSNKVTEKGKDVELRCDPISGHTALYWYRQSLGQGLEFLIYFQGNSAPDKSGLPSDRFSAERTGGSVSTLTIQRTQQEDSAVYLCASSENTDTQYFGPGTRLTVL.

The chain combines TRBV15 with TRBJ2-7, with D possibly being TRBD1 or TRBD2 (5 bases each). CDR3 size: 13 residues. Germline-derived CDR1 and CDR2 are LNHNV and YYDKDF (reference sequence). V lost 3 bases and J lost 4, with 10 bases in between. In DNA, the CDR3 is TGTGCCACCAGCAGCGGGGCCGCATACGAGCAGTACTTC. Translating it yields CATSSGAAYEQYF.

The chain couples TRBV15 to TRBJ2-1; 8 bases align to TRBD2. The V gene end was trimmed by 0 bases and the J gene end by 1 base; junction bases not matched to a gene: 5. There are 17 residues in the CDR3. The germline CDR1 and CDR2 sequences are LNHNV and YYDKDF (reference sequence). CDR3 bases: TGTGCCACCAGCAGAGATTCGACTAGCGAATCCTACAATGAGCAGTTCTTC. As protein: CATSRDSTSESYNEQFF.

The J gene is TRBJ2-7, the V gene TRBV5-4; D call uncertain. Germline V gene data show CDR1 as SGHNT and CDR2 as YYREEE (reference sequence). The CDR3 is made up of 13 amino acids. Between the trimmed V and J ends, which lost 4 bases and 2 bases, there was a span of 10 bases. For the CDR3, the DNA is TGTGCCAGCAGCCTTCCGGCCGCCTACGAGCAGTACTTC. Translation gives CASSLPAAYEQYF.

This chain's CDR3 is CASSLSSPPAKLAELKNTGELFF. The CDR3 nucleotides are TGTGCCAGCAGTTTATCGAGTCCCCCCGCAAAACTAGCGGAGCTCAAGAACACCGGGGAGCTGTTTTTT. The genes are TRBV27 and TRBJ2-2, with 8 bases aligning to TRBD2. The CDR3 spans 23 residues. The V segment lost 0 bases and the J segment 1 base; nucleotides outside the gene matches: 22. Germline V gene lookup returns CDR1 MNHEY and CDR2 SMNVEV (reference sequence).

This chain links TRBV7-2 with TRBJ1-1, with no clear D. The CDR3 covers 13 residues. Germline CDR1 SGHTA, CDR2 FQGNSA. V gave up 1 base and J gave up 6 bases, with 9 bases separating them. Here the CDR3 reads CASSLGPGAEAFF. CDR3 nucleotide sequence: TGTGCCAGCAGCTTAGGTCCGGGCGCTGAAGCTTTCTTT.

J is TRBJ1-1 and V is TRBV27; TRBD1 might be the D (5 bases). Between the trimmed V and J ends, which lost 2 bases and 0 bases, there was a span of 10 bases. Germline loops: CDR1 MNHEY, CDR2 SMNVEV (reference sequence). The CDR3 covers 15 residues. For the CDR3, the DNA is TGTGCCAGCAGTTTAGGCGGGGACTTGAACACTGAAGCTTTCTTT. As protein: CASSLGGDLNTEAFF.

The chain links TRBV25-1 to TRBJ1-1; 7 nucleotides agree with TRBD1. CDR3 length: 17 residues. V dropped 4 bases and J dropped 3; count of bases not matched to a gene: 14. From germline, CDR1 is MGHDK and CDR2 SYGVNS. Here the CDR3 DNA reads TGTGCCAGCAGTGCTGATCACAGGGGTCCGTCCCACACTGAAGCTTTCTTT. Its translation: CASSADHRGPSHTEAFF.

The chain couples TRBV18 to TRBJ2-1; 8 nucleotides align to TRBD1. The CDR3 extends over 17 amino acids. Per the germline V gene, CDR1 is KGHSH and CDR2 is LQKENI. The trim removed 2 bases at V and 6 bases at J, leaving 12 bases unmatched. This CDR3 is CASSPDPPGQVSNEQFF. The CDR3, as DNA: TGTGCCAGCTCACCAGATCCTCCGGGACAGGTGTCCAATGAGCAGTTCTTC. The variable domain in full, completed from reference TRBV18 and TRBJ2-1, reads NAGVMQNPRHLVRRRGQEARLRCSPMKGHSHVYWYRQLPEEGLKFMVYLQKENIIDESGMPKERFSAEFPKEGPSILRIQQVVRGDSAAYFCASSPDPPGQVSNEQFFGPGTRLTVL.

A single count supports this clone. The chain links TRBV9 to TRBJ1-2; D is ambiguous. CDR3 length equals 13 residues. Looked up from germline, CDR1 is SGDLS and CDR2 is YYNGEE. The ends were cut back, 3 bases at V and 8 bases at J, with 14 bases in the middle. The CDR3 protein is CASSGGRTGGYTF. The CDR3, as DNA: TGTGCCAGCAGCGGAGGGAGGACGGGAGGCTACACCTTC. The full variable domain, completed using reference TRBV9 and TRBJ1-2, is DSGVTQTPKHLITATGQRVTLRCSPRSGDLSVYWYQQSLDQGLQFLIQYYNGEERAKGNILERFSAQQFPDLHSELNLSSLELGDSALYFCASSGGRTGGYTFGSGTRLTVV.

This clone was observed a single time. This chain links TRBV27 with TRBJ2-7; D might be TRBD1 or TRBD2, each matching 5 bases. The length of the CDR3 is 15 residues. V lost 0 bases, J lost 3 bases, and 12 bases lay in between. Germline values: CDR1 MNHEY, CDR2 SMNVEV (reference sequence). The CDR3 DNA sequence: TGTGCCAGCAGTTTATCCGGGGCCTCGTACTACGAGCAGTACTTC. Its protein product is CASSLSGASYYEQYF.

J is TRBJ2-7 and V is TRBV29-1, with TRBD2 identical over 12 bases. Germline CDR1 SQVTM, CDR2 ANQGSEA. CDR3 size: 13 residues. With 6 bases clipped from V and 4 bases from J, the junction kept 4 bases outside the gene matches. The CDR3, as DNA: TGCAGCGTGCAGACTAGCGGGAGATACGAGCAGTACTTC. It translates to CSVQTSGRYEQYF.

The chain carries TRBV14 and TRBJ2-5; D uncertain. The CDR3 contains 12 residues. CDR1 SGHDN and CDR2 FVKESK come from the germline V gene. The V end was cut by 2 bases, the J end by 4 bases, with 5 bases between. The CDR3 nucleotides read TGTGCCAGCAGCCAATGGGGAGAGACCCAGTACTTC. It is translated as CASSQWGETQYF. Drawing the rest from reference TRBV14 and TRBJ2-5, the complete variable domain is EAGVTQFPSHSVIEKGQTVTLRCDPISGHDNLYWYRRVMGKEIKFLLHFVKESKQDESGMPNNRFLAERTGGTYSTLKVQPAELEDSGVYFCASSQWGETQYFGPGTRLLVL.

The gene calls are TRBV7-2 and TRBJ1-5; 7 positions agree with TRBD1. With 1 base clipped from V and 5 bases from J, the junction kept 8 bases outside the gene matches. The CDR3 has 16 residues. In germline, CDR1 is SGHTA, CDR2 FQGNSA. The CDR3 region is CASSLVTGREYQPQHF. CDR3 DNA sequence: TGTGCCAGCAGCTTAGTGACAGGGAGGGAGTATCAGCCCCAGCATTTT.

J is TRBJ2-7 and V is TRBV11-2, with D possibly called TRBD1 or TRBD2 (5 bases each). CDR3 length: 13 amino acids. Germline CDR1 is SGHAT and CDR2 is FQNNGV. V lost 4 bases, J lost 3 bases, and 10 bases lay in between. CDR3 in DNA: TGTGCCAGCAGCTGGGGGACCCGCTACGAGCAGTACTTC. Translated: CASSWGTRYEQYF.

The V and J genes are TRBV11-2 and TRBJ1-5; 10 positions agree with TRBD1. After removal of 1 base from V and 5 bases from J, the junction contained 2 bases not matched to a gene. Germline V gene lookup returns CDR1 SGHAT and CDR2 FQNNGV. The CDR3 length is 15 residues. In DNA form, the CDR3 reads TGTGCCAGCAGCTTAGGACAGGGGGCCGATCAGCCCCAGCATTTT. This sequence encodes CASSLGQGADQPQHF.

J is TRBJ2-5 and V is TRBV19; 13 bases match TRBD2. CDR1 and CDR2 (germline): LNHDA, SQIVND (reference sequence). Unmatched junction bases numbered 6, after V lost 6 bases and J lost 5 bases. The length of the CDR3 is 15 residues. CDR3: CASSPGLAGVETQYF. The CDR3 DNA follows: TGTGCCAGTAGCCCCGGACTAGCGGGAGTGGAGACCCAGTACTTC. The variable domain in full, completed from reference TRBV19 and TRBJ2-5, reads DGGITQSPKYLFRKEGQNVTLSCEQNLNHDAMYWYRQDPGQGLRLIYYSQIVNDFQKGDIAEGYSVSREKKESFPLTVTSAQKNPTAFYLCASSPGLAGVETQYFGPGTRLLVL.

This chain connects TRBV11-2 to TRBJ1-1; D is perhaps TRBD1 (5 bases). The V and J ends lost 7 bases and 3 bases respectively, with 21 bases between them. Germline V lookup: CDR1 SGHAT, CDR2 FQNNGV. This CDR3 is built from 16 residues. The CDR3 region has the DNA TGTGCCAGCACCGGGACGGTGATCTGGGGGGACACTGAAGCTTTCTTT. Protein product: CASTGTVIWGDTEAFF. Variable domain in full (rest from reference TRBV11-2 and TRBJ1-1): EAGVAQSPRYKIIEKRQSVAFWCNPISGHATLYWYQQILGQGPKLLIQFQNNGVVDDSQLPKDRFSAERLKGVDSTLKIQPAKLEDSAVYLCASTGTVIWGDTEAFFGQGTRLTVV.

CDR3 sequence: CASSFIGQGTDTQYF. In DNA, the CDR3 is TGTGCCAGCAGTTTTATAGGACAGGGCACAGATACGCAGTATTTT. The chain is built from TRBV27 and TRBJ2-3; 7 bases line up with TRBD1. The J segment lost 1 base and the V segment lost 3 bases, leaving 4 bases of the junction unmatched. This CDR3 is 15 amino acids long. Germline loops: CDR1 MNHEY, CDR2 SMNVEV (reference sequence).

The rearrangement links TRBV7-9 to TRBJ1-2; 7 bases are a match to TRBD1. V was clipped by 5 bases and J by 0 bases; unmatched bases: 3. The CDR3 consists of 14 residues. CDR1 and CDR2 from the germline V gene are SEHNR and FQNEAQ (reference sequence). For the CDR3, the DNA is TGTGCCAGCAGCCGGGACAGCTCTAACTATGGCTACACCTTC. It specifies CASSRDSSNYGYTF.

The chain links TRBV28 to TRBJ1-2, with TRBD1 identical over 10 bases. The CDR3 contains 15 residues. V was clipped by 6 bases and J by 3 bases; unmatched bases: 7. Germline lookup yields CDR1 MDHEN and CDR2 SYDVKM. The CDR3 DNA reads as TGTGCCAGCAGCTCCGGGACAGGGGCCCACTATGGCTACACCTTC. Translated, it gives CASSSGTGAHYGYTF.

The rearrangement joins TRBV5-1 to TRBJ2-1; D perhaps matches TRBD1 (6 bases). V gave up 3 bases and J gave up 10 bases, with 20 bases separating them. Germline V gives CDR1 SGHRS, CDR2 YFSETQ. The CDR3 consists of 15 residues. As DNA, the CDR3 is TGCGCCAGCAGCTCAACCGGGACACCCGGAGCCGAGCAGTTCTTC. Translating it yields CASSSTGTPGAEQFF.